Listed below are T cell receptor beta chains from one sample, sequenced in a study of T-cell reconstitution after alpha-beta-depleted transplantation in children. TCRdb used MiXCR to reprocess the PCR reads, holding one entry per CDR3 protein. The sample contains hundreds of thousands of distinct CDR3 sequences, roughly 13% of which appear only once. The sequencing here drew on PBMCs, mostly from graft donor cells, taken 360 days after TCRalphabeta/CD19-depleted stem cell transplant. The receptor source for this set is a male patient aged 10-17 years who had a stem cell transplant for acute myeloid leukemia, so the T cells may come from the graft donor. The CDR3 runs from the conserved cysteine through the conserved F or W. D genes are given only for firm matches. The listing skips clone size in some rows; elsewhere it reads once, few, many or a size class.

size | J | D | V | DNA | CDR3
many | TRBJ1-2 | NA | TRBV12-3/TRBV12-4 | TGTGCCAGCAGTCCGGGAGAAGCTAACTATGGCTACACCTTC | CASSPGEANYGYTF
NA | TRBJ2-2 | NA | TRBV6-1 | TGTGCCAGCACCCGAGTCGGCAGGGCACCGAACACCGGGGAGCTGTTTTTT | CASTRVGRAPNTGELFF
many | TRBJ2-1 | TRBD2 | TRBV20-1 | TGCAGTGCTATCCCGATAGCGGGAGGGCAGTTCTTC | CSAIPIAGGQFF
NA | TRBJ2-1 | TRBD1 | TRBV4-2 | TGTGCCAGCAGCCAAGTCACTTCGGGACAGATATACAATGAGCAGTTCTTC | CASSQVTSGQIYNEQFF
few | TRBJ2-3 | NA | TRBV7-8 | TGTGCCAGCAAGAGGAGCACAGATACGCAGTATTTT | CASKRSTDTQYF
NA | TRBJ2-1 | TRBD2 | TRBV28 | TGTGCCAGCAGTCCGGGGACTAGTATATTCAATGAGCAGTTCTTC | CASSPGTSIFNEQFF
many | TRBJ2-3 | NA | TRBV29-1 | TGCAGCCACCGGGAGGGACAGGGCGGCACAGATACGCAGTATTTT | CSHREGQGGTDTQYF
few | TRBJ2-1 | TRBD2 | TRBV9 | TGTGCCAGCAGCGTAGCTCTGCGGGGGAGCTCCTACAATGAGCAGTTCTTC | CASSVALRGSSYNEQFF
many | TRBJ2-1 | TRBD2 | TRBV6-2/TRBV6-3 | TGTGCCAGCAGTTACAGCGGGAGACGCAAACTATATTACAATGAGCAGTTCTTC | CASSYSGRRKLYYNEQFF
NA | TRBJ2-2 | TRBD1 | TRBV19 | TGTGCCAGCCGACAGGGGAGAAGAGGCGGGGAGCTGTTTTTT | CASRQGRRGGELFF
few | TRBJ2-1 | TRBD1 | TRBV10-3 | TGTGCCATCATGGCACCGGGACAGAGTTACAATGAGCAGTTCTTC | CAIMAPGQSYNEQFF
many | TRBJ1-1 | NA | TRBV12-3/TRBV12-4 | TGTGCCAGCAGTTTAGTGGGGAACACTGAAGCTTTCTTT | CASSLVGNTEAFF
NA | TRBJ2-7 | TRBD2 | TRBV28 | TGTGCCAGCATAACTAGCGGCTCCTACGAGCAGTACTTC | CASITSGSYEQYF
NA | TRBJ2-2 | NA | TRBV21-1 | TGTGCCATCCTGCCCACCGAACTAGCGGGAGCAGGAACCGGGGAGCTGTTTTTT | CAILPTELAGAGTGELFF
many | TRBJ2-5 | TRBD2 | TRBV28 | TGTGCCAGCAGACTGGGACTAGCGGTGGAGACCCAGTACTTC | CASRLGLAVETQYF
few | TRBJ1-4 | NA | TRBV10-3 | TGTGCCATCAGTGAGTCCACCGGCGAAAAACTGTTTTTT | CAISESTGEKLFF
few | TRBJ2-5 | TRBD1 | TRBV28 | TGTGCCAGTCGAAACAGGGGATTAGAGACCCAGTACTTC | CASRNRGLETQYF
NA | TRBJ1-1 | TRBD1 | TRBV29-1 | TGCAGCGTAAGACAGGGGCGGGACACTGAAGCTTTCTTT | CSVRQGRDTEAFF
NA | TRBJ2-6 | NA | TRBV23-1 | TGCGCCAGCAGTCGCTCGAGGGGGGCCAACGTCCTGACTTTC | CASSRSRGANVLTF
few | TRBJ2-5 | NA | TRBV20-1 | TGCAGTACAATGGGGGGCAGGACTGCAACTCGATCACAAGAGACCCAGTACTTC | CSTMGGRTATRSQETQYF
NA | TRBJ2-7 | TRBD2 | TRBV20-1 | TGCAGTGCTAGAGACCCATGGCGGGGGATCTACGAGCAGTACTTC | CSARDPWRGIYEQYF
few | TRBJ2-7 | TRBD1 | TRBV28 | TGTGCCAGCATCGAGGACAGGGGCAACGAGCAGTACTTC | CASIEDRGNEQYF
many | TRBJ1-5 | NA | TRBV6-5 | TGTGCCAGCAGTATTACGTTCAGGGTGTTGGTTGACAATCAGCCCCAGCATTTT | CASSITFRVLVDNQPQHF
NA | TRBJ2-2 | NA | TRBV27 | TGTGCCAGCAGTCGACAGGTTTTCGAGGGGGAGCTGTTTTTT | CASSRQVFEGELFF
few | TRBJ2-5 | NA | TRBV20-1 | TGCAGTGCTCAATTGGACCGGATGACACAAGAGACCCAGTACTTC | CSAQLDRMTQETQYF
NA | TRBJ2-2 | TRBD1 | TRBV7-4 | TGTGCCAGCAGCCGGGGACAGTGCACCGGGGAGCTGTTTTTT | CASSRGQCTGELFF
NA | TRBJ2-7 | NA | TRBV28 | TGTGCCAGCAGTCCCCTTTTCGAGCAGTACTTC | CASSPLFEQYF
few | TRBJ2-2 | NA | TRBV5-5 | TGTGCCAGCAGCTTGGGCCAGACCGGGGAGCTGTTTTTT | CASSLGQTGELFF
few | TRBJ2-1 | TRBD2 | TRBV7-8 | TGTGCCAGCAGCAGTTGGGGGGGTTCCTACAATGAGCAGTTCTTC | CASSSWGGSYNEQFF
few | TRBJ1-5 | NA | TRBV9 | TGTGCCAGCAGCCAACACGGGGATCAGCCCCAGCATTTT | CASSQHGDQPQHF
few | TRBJ1-2 | NA | TRBV12-3/TRBV12-4 | TGTGCCAGCAGCTCACAGGGATTTAACTATGGCTACACCTTC | CASSSQGFNYGYTF
few | TRBJ1-1 | NA | TRBV29-1 | TGCAGCGTTGTAGGACCTGAAGCTTTCTTT | CSVVGPEAFF
few | TRBJ2-5 | NA | TRBV14 | TGTGCCAGCAGCCAAGACCCTTCCCGAATCGGAGTGACCCAGTACTTC | CASSQDPSRIGVTQYF